The 32 T cell receptor beta chains below were found in one sample sequenced in a study of blood T cell repertoires in COVID-19. Profiled with immunoSEQ multiplex PCR; TCRdb holds only in-frame clones, not every one. This sample yields some 100,000 clones, of which about 89% are seen a single time; roughly 0.99% belongs to the top ten. What was sequenced was peripheral blood. The receptors come from a man aged 55 to 70 with acute or convalescent COVID-19.

The J gene is TRBJ2-1, the V gene TRBV15, with D possibly matching TRBD1 (5 bases). The CDR3 has 13 amino acids. CDR1 LNHNV and CDR2 YYDKDF come from the germline V gene (reference sequence). Trimming shortened V by 0 bases and J by 7 bases, and 7 bases separated the two germline ends. The CDR3 nucleotides read TGTGCCACCAGCAGAGACAGGGCGAATGAGCAGTTCTTC. Amino acid sequence: CATSRDRANEQFF.

This chain uses TRBV5-1 with TRBJ1-2, with 7 bases identical to TRBD1. The germline CDR1 and CDR2 sequences are SGHRS and YFSETQ. The CDR3 loop spans 13 amino acids. J was trimmed by 6 bases and V by 0 bases; bases with no gene match: 2. The CDR3 is CASSLDRGDGYTF. For the CDR3, the DNA is TGCGCCAGCAGCTTGGACAGGGGCGATGGCTACACCTTC.

The chain employs TRBV25-1 and TRBJ2-5, with a tentative D call TRBD2 (5 bases). Germline loops: CDR1 MGHDK, CDR2 SYGVNS. The CDR3 spans 15 residues. The V gene lost 1 base and the J gene lost 9 bases, with 18 bases spanning the gap. The DNA of the CDR3 is TGTGCCAGCAGTGAATCGAGTTGGACGGGGATGGCCCAGTACTTC. Translated, it gives CASSESSWTGMAQYF.

This clone has only one observation. Here the CDR3 reads CASSLQSAGTGGRQPQHF. As DNA, the CDR3 is TGTGCCAGCAGCTTGCAATCCGCCGGGACAGGGGGTAGACAGCCCCAGCATTTT. The V gene is TRBV7-2, the J gene TRBJ1-5, with 11 bases fitting TRBD1. The CDR3 is 18 residues long. J gave up 7 bases and V 3 bases, and 14 bases lay outside the gene matches. CDR1 SGHTA and CDR2 FQGNSA come from the germline V gene.

The chain couples TRBV6-5 to TRBJ1-5; D remains ambiguous. The ends were cut back, 4 bases at V and 7 bases at J, with 14 bases in the middle. This CDR3 is 14 amino acids long. Germline values: CDR1 MNHEY, CDR2 SVGAGI. This CDR3 reads CASSSQPQQQPQHF. CDR3 bases: TGTGCCAGCAGTTCTCAACCACAACAGCAGCCCCAGCATTTT.

This clone was seen once. The chain has TRBV28 and TRBJ1-5; possible D gene TRBD1, 6 bases. This CDR3 spans 14 amino acids. V was clipped by 5 bases and J by 2 bases, with 10 bases between them. In germline, CDR1 is MDHEN, CDR2 SYDVKM. The DNA for the CDR3 is TGTGCCAGCAGTCTCAGACAGGGCAATCAGCCCCAGCATTTT. As protein: CASSLRQGNQPQHF. Full variable domain (remainder filled in from reference TRBV28 and TRBJ1-5): DVKVTQSSRYLVKRTGEKVFLECVQDMDHENMFWYRQDPGLGLRLIYFSYDVKMKEKGDIPEGYSVSREKKERFSLILESASTNQTSMYLCASSLRQGNQPQHFGDGTRLSIL.

The rearrangement uses TRBV10-3 and TRBJ2-1; 9 nucleotides match TRBD2. With V trimmed by 5 bases and J by 4 bases, 3 bases remained unmatched. CDR1 is ENHRY, CDR2 SYGVKD, per germline. There are 14 residues in the CDR3. CDR3 region: CAISSAGGYNEQFF. CDR3 in DNA: TGTGCCATCAGTTCGGCGGGAGGGTACAATGAGCAGTTCTTC.

The J gene is TRBJ1-4, the V gene TRBV18, with TRBD1 matching over 11 bases. The trim removed 5 bases at V and 7 bases at J, leaving 3 bases unmatched. The CDR3 loop spans 14 amino acids. The germline V gene has CDR1 KGHSH and CDR2 LQKENI. This chain's CDR3 is CASSAGTGGEKLFF. In DNA, the CDR3 is TGTGCCAGCTCAGCCGGGACAGGGGGTGAAAAACTGTTTTTT.

The chain uses TRBV5-1 and TRBJ2-1, with unresolved D. CDR1 is SGHRS, CDR2 YFSETQ, per germline. The CDR3 consists of 13 residues. V was trimmed by 2 bases and J by 3 bases, leaving 6 bases between them. The CDR3 here is CASSFANYNEQFF. DNA for the CDR3: TGCGCCAGCAGCTTTGCTAACTACAATGAGCAGTTCTTC. The variable domain in full, with the rest retrieved from reference TRBV5-1 and TRBJ2-1, is KAGVTQTPRYLIKTRGQQVTLSCSPISGHRSVSWYQQTPGQGLQFLFEYFSETQRNKGNFPGRFSGRQFSNSRSEMNVSTLELGDSALYLCASSFANYNEQFFGPGTRLTVL.

This clone was seen only once. The J gene is TRBJ2-5, the V gene TRBV28, with unresolved D. The CDR3 is 11 residues long. Trimming took off 2 bases at V and 5 bases at J, with 3 bases between the two ends. Germline assignment: CDR1 MDHEN and CDR2 SYDVKM. Here the CDR3 reads CASSLQETQYF. The DNA of the CDR3 is TGTGCCAGCAGTTTACAGGAGACCCAGTACTTC.

This chain connects TRBV19 to TRBJ2-7, with 12 bases matching TRBD2. With 9 bases clipped from V and 4 bases from J, the junction kept 10 bases outside the gene matches. The CDR3 is made up of 15 amino acids. Germline V gene lookup returns CDR1 LNHDA and CDR2 SQIVND (reference sequence). CDR3 loop: CARKGRTSGKYEQYF. In DNA form, the CDR3 reads TGTGCCAGAAAGGGGAGGACTAGCGGGAAATACGAGCAGTACTTC.

The CDR3 DNA reads TGTGCCAGCAGCGCCAGGACTAGGGGGGAGACCCAGTACTTC. Residues: CASSARTRGETQYF. The chain joins TRBV9 to TRBJ2-5, with D possibly matching TRBD2 (7 bases). The CDR3 is made up of 14 amino acids. CDR1 is SGDLS and CDR2 is YYNGEE in the germline V gene. V was shortened by 3 bases and J by 5 bases, with 14 bases between the two germline ends.

V and J are TRBV28 and TRBJ1-1, with 9 positions matching TRBD1. The germline V gene has CDR1 MDHEN and CDR2 SYDVKM. CDR3 size: 17 residues. The V segment lost 2 bases and the J segment 8 bases; nucleotides outside the gene matches: 15. Written as DNA, the CDR3 is TGTGCCAGCAGTTTACGTCCAACACAGGGGGCCACTTTCGAAGCTTTCTTT. This codes for CASSLRPTQGATFEAFF.

This chain links TRBV18 with TRBJ2-7, with D possibly TRBD1 on 6 matching bases. This CDR3 has 13 residues. Germline V lookup: CDR1 KGHSH, CDR2 LQKENI. CDR3: CASAPDSLGEQYV. The DNA for the CDR3 is TGTGCCAGCGCACCGGACAGCCTTGGCGAGCAGTACGTC.

J is TRBJ2-6 and V is TRBV21-1; the DNA was not used to check the table's D call, TRBD1. TRBV21-1 corresponds to a pseudogene. This CDR3 spans 22 amino acids. CDR3 sequence (DNA): TGTGCCAGCAGCAATGCCGACGGGATATGGGACAGGAAAATCTCTGGGGCCAACGTCCTGACTTTC. This sequence encodes CASSNADGIWDRKISGANVLTF.

V gene TRBV28 combines with J gene TRBJ2-2, with 7 nucleotides matching TRBD2. This CDR3 is 12 amino acids long. Germline V CDR1 and CDR2: MDHEN, SYDVKM. CDR3 in DNA: TGTGCTTTACGGGAGGCGGGCGGGGAGCTGTTTTTT. As protein: CALREAGGELFF.

The V gene is TRBV20-1, the J gene TRBJ1-2; D is ambiguous. V was trimmed by 2 bases and J by 4 bases, leaving 5 bases between them. The CDR3 totals 11 residues. CDR1 and CDR2 (germline): DFQATT, SNEGSKA (reference sequence). The CDR3 here is CSARTVYGYTF. CDR3 coding DNA: TGCAGTGCTAGAACAGTCTATGGCTACACCTTC.

The V call is TRBV7-3, the J call TRBJ2-7, with D maybe TRBD1 (6 bases). The CDR3 extends over 15 amino acids. Between the trimmed V and J ends, which lost 4 bases and 2 bases, there was a span of 15 bases. In germline, CDR1 is SGHTA, CDR2 FQGTGA. The CDR3: CASSSGHPEAYEQYV. CDR3 DNA: TGTGCCAGCAGCTCGGGACACCCGGAGGCCTACGAGCAGTACGTC.

The chain has TRBV27 and TRBJ2-1; TRBD1 matches 9 bases. This CDR3 spans 16 amino acids. Germline-derived CDR1 and CDR2 are MNHEY and SMNVEV (reference sequence). Trimming cost V 0 bases and J 8 bases; bases outside gene matches: 8. CDR3 loop: CASSLSRPGQGYEQFF. CDR3 DNA: TGTGCCAGCAGTTTATCAAGACCGGGACAGGGCTATGAGCAGTTCTTC.

The rearrangement joins TRBV6-5 to TRBJ2-1; 8 bases match TRBD2. CDR1 MNHEY and CDR2 SVGAGI come from the germline V gene. V was clipped by 0 bases and J by 7 bases; unmatched bases: 8. The CDR3 is made up of 16 amino acids. The CDR3 nucleotides read TGTGCCAGCAGTTACTCGAGTAGCGGGGCGCTAAATGAGCAGTTCTTC. It is translated as CASSYSSSGALNEQFF.

This chain uses TRBV11-1 with TRBJ2-3; 11 bases align to TRBD2. CDR3 length: 16 residues. Germline trimming cut 1 base from V and 5 bases from J; bases unmatched to any gene: 5. The germline V gene has CDR1 SGHAT and CDR2 FQDESV (reference sequence). CDR3 nucleotides: TGTGCCAGCAGCTTAGGGCTAGCGGGAGGAGGAGATACGCAGTATTTT. Translated: CASSLGLAGGGDTQYF.

This chain uses TRBV5-1 with TRBJ1-2; D is undetermined. Looked up from germline, CDR1 is SGHRS and CDR2 is YFSETQ. Trimming took off 7 bases at V and 8 bases at J, with 18 bases between the two ends. The CDR3 runs 13 residues. CDR3 sequence (DNA): TGCGCCAGCGCCCTGGTTCTCGGGGAGGGCTACACCTTC. As protein: CASALVLGEGYTF. Using reference TRBV5-1 and TRBJ1-2 for the parts outside the CDR3, the full variable domain is KAGVTQTPRYLIKTRGQQVTLSCSPISGHRSVSWYQQTPGQGLQFLFEYFSETQRNKGNFPGRFSGRQFSNSRSEMNVSTLELGDSALYLCASALVLGEGYTFGSGTRLTVV.

This chain joins TRBV7-8 and TRBJ2-1; a weak D match, TRBD2 (6 bases). Germline assignment: CDR1 SGHVS and CDR2 FQNEAQ. Between the trimmed V and J ends, which lost 7 bases and 5 bases, there was a span of 12 bases. The CDR3 consists of 13 residues. DNA for the CDR3: TGTGCCAGCATGATAGGGACTGACAATGAGCAGTTCTTC. It translates to CASMIGTDNEQFF. The full variable domain, in which reference TRBV7-8 and TRBJ2-1 provide the parts outside the CDR3, is GAGVSQSPRYKVAKRGQDVALRCDPISGHVSLFWYQQALGQGPEFLTYFQNEAQLDKSGLPSDRFFAERPEGSVSTLKIQRTQQEDSAVYLCASMIGTDNEQFFGPGTRLTVL.

The V and J genes are TRBV9 and TRBJ2-3, with 11 bases that match TRBD2. Unmatched junction bases numbered 6, after V lost 4 bases and J lost 2 bases. Germline V CDR1 and CDR2: SGDLS, YYNGEE. The CDR3 consists of 16 residues. The CDR3 loop is CASSSTSGTYTDTQYF. In DNA form, the CDR3 reads TGTGCCAGCAGCTCGACTAGCGGGACCTACACAGATACGCAGTATTTT.

Here the CDR3 DNA reads TGTGCCAGCAGCACTTCCGGACTAGCGAGGAATGAGCAGTTCTTC. This codes for CASSTSGLARNEQFF. The rearrangement joins TRBV2 to TRBJ2-1, with 9 positions matching TRBD2. In germline, CDR1 is SNHLY, CDR2 FYNNEI. With 6 bases clipped from V and 7 bases from J, the junction kept 10 bases outside the gene matches. The CDR3 sequence is 15 residues long.

This chain connects TRBV2 to TRBJ2-7; D uncertain. CDR3 size: 14 residues. Germline CDR1 SNHLY, CDR2 FYNNEI. Trimming took off 1 base at V and 7 bases at J, with 14 bases between the two ends. In nucleotides, the CDR3 is TGTGCCAGCAGTGAAGTTCAGACTGTCGGGGAGCAGTACTTC. It translates to CASSEVQTVGEQYF.

This chain joins TRBV9 and TRBJ1-6; 10 bases agree with TRBD1. After removal of 3 bases from V and 7 bases from J, the junction contained 4 bases not matched to a gene. Germline CDR1 and CDR2: SGDLS and YYNGEE. The CDR3 totals 15 residues. CDR3 sequence (DNA): TGTGCCAGCAGCGGAGGGGACAGGGGAAATTCACCCCTCCACTTT. Translation: CASSGGDRGNSPLHF.

This chain uses TRBV15 with TRBJ1-3, with D possibly TRBD1 on 6 matching bases. V gave up 0 bases and J gave up 4 bases, with 19 bases separating them. CDR1 is LNHNV, CDR2 YYDKDF, per germline (reference sequence). The CDR3 is made up of 18 amino acids. DNA for the CDR3: TGTGCCACCAGCAGAGAATCCCCCTTTGGGGGACAAGGAAACACCATATATTTT. Residues: CATSRESPFGGQGNTIYF.

This chain connects TRBV28 to TRBJ2-7, with TRBD2 matching 7 bases. V lost 7 bases, J lost 5 bases, and 14 bases stayed unmatched. The CDR3 length is 15 residues. CDR1 is MDHEN, CDR2 SYDVKM, per germline. CDR3 sequence reads: CASTAGGGSWNEQYF. The CDR3, as DNA: TGTGCCAGCACTGCGGGTGGCGGGAGCTGGAACGAGCAGTACTTC.

The chain has TRBV28 and TRBJ1-2; a weak D match, TRBD1 (5 bases). The V gene's germline CDR1 is MDHEN and CDR2 SYDVKM. With 6 bases removed from V and 4 bases from J, the gap between germline ends came to 12 bases. The CDR3 runs 13 residues. The CDR3 loop is CASSLGQVYGYTF. The CDR3 DNA follows: TGTGCCAGCAGCCTAGGACAAGTCTATGGCTACACCTTC.

The chain uses TRBV5-1 and TRBJ2-1, with TRBD2 matching over 9 bases. Germline V gives CDR1 SGHRS, CDR2 YFSETQ. The CDR3 spans 19 residues. Losses at the gene ends were 4 bases for V and 0 bases for J; bases not matched to a gene: 14. CDR3 DNA: TGCGCCAGCAGCACCTTGGGCGGGAGGGCCCTAAACTCCTACAATGAGCAGTTCTTC. Translating gives CASSTLGGRALNSYNEQFF.

This sequence joins TRBV6-6 and TRBJ1-1, with a tentative D call TRBD1 (5 bases). The CDR3 extends over 14 amino acids. CDR1 and CDR2 (germline): MNHNY, SVGAGI (reference sequence). Trimming cost V 4 bases and J 1 base, with 10 bases left between them. DNA for the CDR3: TGTGCCAGCAGTTGGGACTCCCAGAACACTGAAGCTTTCTTT. Translated, it gives CASSWDSQNTEAFF.